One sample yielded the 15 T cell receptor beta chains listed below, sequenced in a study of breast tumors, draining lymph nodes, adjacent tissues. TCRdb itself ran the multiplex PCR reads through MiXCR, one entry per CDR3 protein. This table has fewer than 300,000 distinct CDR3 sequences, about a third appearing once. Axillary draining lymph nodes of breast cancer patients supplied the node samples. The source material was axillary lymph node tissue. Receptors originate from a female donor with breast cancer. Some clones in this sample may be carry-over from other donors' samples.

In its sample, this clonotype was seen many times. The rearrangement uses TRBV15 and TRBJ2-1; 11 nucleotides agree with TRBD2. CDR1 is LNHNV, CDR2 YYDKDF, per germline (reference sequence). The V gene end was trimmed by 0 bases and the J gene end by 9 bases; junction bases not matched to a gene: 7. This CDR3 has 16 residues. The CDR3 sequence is CATSRDSGRALSEQFF. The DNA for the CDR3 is TGTGCCACCAGCAGAGATAGCGGGAGGGCCCTCAGTGAGCAGTTCTTC.

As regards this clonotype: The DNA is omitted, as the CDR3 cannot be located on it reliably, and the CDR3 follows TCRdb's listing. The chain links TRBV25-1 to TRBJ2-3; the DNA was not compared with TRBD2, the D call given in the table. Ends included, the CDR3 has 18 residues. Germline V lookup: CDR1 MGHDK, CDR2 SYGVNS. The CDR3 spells CACSARVLAEPYTDTQYF.

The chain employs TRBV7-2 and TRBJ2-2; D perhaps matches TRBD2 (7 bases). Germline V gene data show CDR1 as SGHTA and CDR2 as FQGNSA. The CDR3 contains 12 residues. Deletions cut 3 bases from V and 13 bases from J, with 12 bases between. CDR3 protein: CASSFRGGRLFF. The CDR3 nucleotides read TGTGCCAGCAGCTTCAGGGGAGGGCGGCTGTTTTTT.

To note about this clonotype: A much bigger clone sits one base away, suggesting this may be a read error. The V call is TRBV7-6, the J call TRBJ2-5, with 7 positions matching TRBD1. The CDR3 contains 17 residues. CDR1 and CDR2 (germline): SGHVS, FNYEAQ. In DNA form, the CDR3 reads TGTGCCAGCAGCCCACAGGGGTGGCGGAGCCTCCAAGAGCCCCAGTACTTC. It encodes CASSPQGWRSLQEPQYF.

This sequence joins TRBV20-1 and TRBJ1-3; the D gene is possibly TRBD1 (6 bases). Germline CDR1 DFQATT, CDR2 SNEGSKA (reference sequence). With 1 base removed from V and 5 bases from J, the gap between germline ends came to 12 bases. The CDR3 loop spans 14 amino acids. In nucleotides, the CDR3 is TGCAGTGCTAGAGTAGGGGGTTATCGAAACACCATATATTTT. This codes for CSARVGGYRNTIYF.

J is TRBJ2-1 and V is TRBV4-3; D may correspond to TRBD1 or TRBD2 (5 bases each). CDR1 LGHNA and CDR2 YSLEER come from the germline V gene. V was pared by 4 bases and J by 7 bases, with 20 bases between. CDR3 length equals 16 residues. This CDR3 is CASSRRGGSVGNEQFF. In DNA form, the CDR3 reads TGCGCCAGCAGCCGCCGTGGGGGTTCAGTTGGGAATGAGCAGTTCTTC.

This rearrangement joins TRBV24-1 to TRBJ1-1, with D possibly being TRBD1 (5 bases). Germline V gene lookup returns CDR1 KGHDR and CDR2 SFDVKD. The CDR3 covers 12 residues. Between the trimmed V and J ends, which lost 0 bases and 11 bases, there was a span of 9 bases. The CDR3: CATSDLGGKAFF. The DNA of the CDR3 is TGTGCCACCAGTGATTTGGGGGGGAAGGCTTTCTTT.

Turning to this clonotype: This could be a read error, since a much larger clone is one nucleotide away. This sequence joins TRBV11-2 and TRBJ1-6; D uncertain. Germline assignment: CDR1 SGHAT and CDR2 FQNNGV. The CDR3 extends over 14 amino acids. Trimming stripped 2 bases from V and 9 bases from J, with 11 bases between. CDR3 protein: CASSLTWATSPLHF. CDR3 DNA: TGTGCCAGCAGCTTAACGTGGGCTACTTCACCCCTCCACTTT.

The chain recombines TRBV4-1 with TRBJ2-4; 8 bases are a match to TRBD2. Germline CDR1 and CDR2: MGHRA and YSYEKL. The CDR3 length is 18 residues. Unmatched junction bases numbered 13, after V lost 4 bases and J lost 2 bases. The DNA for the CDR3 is TGCGCCAGCAGCCCGGAGGGGAGAGCGGGAGATACCAAAAACATTCAGTACTTC. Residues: CASSPEGRAGDTKNIQYF.

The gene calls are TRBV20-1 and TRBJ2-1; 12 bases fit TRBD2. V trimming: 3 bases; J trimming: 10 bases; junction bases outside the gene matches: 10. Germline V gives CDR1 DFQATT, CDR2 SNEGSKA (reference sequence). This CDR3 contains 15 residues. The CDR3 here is CSASDRTSGTPEQFF. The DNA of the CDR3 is TGCAGTGCTAGTGACCGGACTAGCGGGACCCCCGAGCAGTTCTTC.

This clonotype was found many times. The CDR3 sequence: CATGASPQETQYF. The CDR3, as DNA: TGTGCCACAGGGGCAAGTCCTCAAGAGACCCAGTACTTC. This chain joins TRBV19 and TRBJ2-5, with D possibly matching TRBD1 (6 bases). The CDR3 runs 13 residues. V lost 10 bases to trimming and J lost 2 bases, with 14 bases between them. The germline V gene has CDR1 LNHDA and CDR2 SQIVND (reference sequence).

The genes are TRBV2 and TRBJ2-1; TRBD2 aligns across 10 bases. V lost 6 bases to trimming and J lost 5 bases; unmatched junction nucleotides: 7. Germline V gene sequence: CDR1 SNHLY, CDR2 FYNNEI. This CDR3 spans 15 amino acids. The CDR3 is CASRSLLAGNNEQFF. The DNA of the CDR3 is TGTGCCAGCAGGAGCCTACTAGCGGGAAACAATGAGCAGTTCTTC.

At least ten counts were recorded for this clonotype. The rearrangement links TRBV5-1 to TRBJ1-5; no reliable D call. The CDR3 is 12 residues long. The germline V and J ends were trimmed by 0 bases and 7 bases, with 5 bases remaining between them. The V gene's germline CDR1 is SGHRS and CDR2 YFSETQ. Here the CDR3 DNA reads TGCGCCAGCAGCTTGGATGGCCAGCCCCAGCATTTT. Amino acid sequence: CASSLDGQPQHF.

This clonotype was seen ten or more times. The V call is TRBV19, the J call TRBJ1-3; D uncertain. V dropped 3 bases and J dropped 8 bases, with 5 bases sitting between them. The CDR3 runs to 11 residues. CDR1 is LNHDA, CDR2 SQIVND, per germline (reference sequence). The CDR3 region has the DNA TGTGCCAGTAGTATTATGGACACCATATATTTT. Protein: CASSIMDTIYF.

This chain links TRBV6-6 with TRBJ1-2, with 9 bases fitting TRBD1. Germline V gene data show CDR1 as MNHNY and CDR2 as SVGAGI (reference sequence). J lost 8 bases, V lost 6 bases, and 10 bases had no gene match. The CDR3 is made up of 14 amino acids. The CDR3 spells CASSPQGQGNGYTF. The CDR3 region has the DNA TGTGCCAGCAGCCCGCAAGGACAGGGGAACGGCTACACCTTC.